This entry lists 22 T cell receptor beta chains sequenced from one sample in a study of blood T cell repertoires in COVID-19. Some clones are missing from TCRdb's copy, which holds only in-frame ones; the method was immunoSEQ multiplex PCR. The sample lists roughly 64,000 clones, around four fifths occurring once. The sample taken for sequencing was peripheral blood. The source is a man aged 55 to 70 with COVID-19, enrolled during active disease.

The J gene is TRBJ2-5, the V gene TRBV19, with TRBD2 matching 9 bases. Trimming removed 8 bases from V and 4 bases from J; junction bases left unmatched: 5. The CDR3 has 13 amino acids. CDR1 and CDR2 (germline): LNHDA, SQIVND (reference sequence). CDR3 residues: CASSSSGAETQYF. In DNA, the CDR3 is TGTGCCAGTTCCTCTAGCGGGGCAGAGACCCAGTACTTC.

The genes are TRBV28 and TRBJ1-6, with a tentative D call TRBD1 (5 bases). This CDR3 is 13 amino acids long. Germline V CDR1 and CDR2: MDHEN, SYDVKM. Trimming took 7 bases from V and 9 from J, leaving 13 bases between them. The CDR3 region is CASTGQRGSPLHF. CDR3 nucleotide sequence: TGTGCCAGCACTGGACAAAGGGGTTCACCCCTCCACTTT.

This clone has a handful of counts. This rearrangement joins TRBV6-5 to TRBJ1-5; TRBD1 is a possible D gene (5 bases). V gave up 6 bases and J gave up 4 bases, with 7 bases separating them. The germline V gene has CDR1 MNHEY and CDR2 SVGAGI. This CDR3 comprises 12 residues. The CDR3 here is CASRTANQPQHF. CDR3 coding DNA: TGTGCCAGCAGGACAGCGAATCAGCCCCAGCATTTT.

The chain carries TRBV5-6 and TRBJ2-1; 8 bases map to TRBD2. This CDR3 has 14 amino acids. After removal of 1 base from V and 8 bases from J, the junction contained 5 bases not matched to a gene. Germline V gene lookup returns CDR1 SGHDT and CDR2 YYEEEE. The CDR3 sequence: CASSLPGRDHEQFF. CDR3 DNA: TGTGCCAGCAGCTTGCCCGGGAGGGACCATGAGCAGTTCTTC.

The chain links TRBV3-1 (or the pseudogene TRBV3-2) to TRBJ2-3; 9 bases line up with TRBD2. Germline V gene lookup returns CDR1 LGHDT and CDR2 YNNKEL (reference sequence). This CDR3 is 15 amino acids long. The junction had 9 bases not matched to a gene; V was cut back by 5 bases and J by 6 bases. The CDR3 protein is CASSNRGGAMDTQYF. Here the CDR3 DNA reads TGTGCCAGCAGCAACCGCGGGGGGGCCATGGATACGCAGTATTTT.

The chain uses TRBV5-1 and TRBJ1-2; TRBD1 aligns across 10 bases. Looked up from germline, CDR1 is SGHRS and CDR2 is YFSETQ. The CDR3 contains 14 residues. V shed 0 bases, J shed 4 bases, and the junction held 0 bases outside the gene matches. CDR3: CASSLGDRGYGYTF. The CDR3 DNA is TGCGCCAGCAGCTTGGGGGACAGGGGCTATGGCTACACCTTC.

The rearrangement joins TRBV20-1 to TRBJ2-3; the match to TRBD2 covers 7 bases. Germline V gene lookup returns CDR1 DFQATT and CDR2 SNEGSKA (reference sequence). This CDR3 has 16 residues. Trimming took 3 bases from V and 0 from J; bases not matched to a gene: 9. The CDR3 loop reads CSASNRLAASTDTQYF. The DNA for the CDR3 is TGCAGTGCTAGTAATCGGCTAGCGGCAAGCACAGATACGCAGTATTTT.

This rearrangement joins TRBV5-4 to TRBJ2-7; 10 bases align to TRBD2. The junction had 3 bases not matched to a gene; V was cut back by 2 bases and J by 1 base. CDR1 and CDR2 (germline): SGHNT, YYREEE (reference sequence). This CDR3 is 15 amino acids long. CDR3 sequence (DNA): TGTGCCAGCAGCTTAAGAGCGGGAGGGTCCTACGAGCAGTACTTC. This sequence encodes CASSLRAGGSYEQYF. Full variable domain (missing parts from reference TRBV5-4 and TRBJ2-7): ETGVTQSPTHLIKTRGQQVTLRCSSQSGHNTVSWYQQALGQGPQFIFQYYREEENGRGNFPPRFSGLQFPNYSSELNVNALELDDSALYLCASSLRAGGSYEQYFGPGTRLTVT.

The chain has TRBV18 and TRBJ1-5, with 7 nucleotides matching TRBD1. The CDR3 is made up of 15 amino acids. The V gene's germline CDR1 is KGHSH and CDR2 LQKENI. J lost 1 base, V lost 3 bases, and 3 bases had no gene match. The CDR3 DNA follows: TGTGCCAGCTCACCGACAGGGCTCAGCAATCAGCCCCAGCATTTT. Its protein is CASSPTGLSNQPQHF.

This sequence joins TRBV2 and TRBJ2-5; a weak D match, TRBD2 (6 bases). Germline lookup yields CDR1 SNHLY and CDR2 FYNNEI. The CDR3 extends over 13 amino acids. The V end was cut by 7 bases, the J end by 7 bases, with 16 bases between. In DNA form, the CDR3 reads TGTGCCAGCACAGCGGGCTTTACGGGGACCCAGTACTTC. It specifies CASTAGFTGTQYF.

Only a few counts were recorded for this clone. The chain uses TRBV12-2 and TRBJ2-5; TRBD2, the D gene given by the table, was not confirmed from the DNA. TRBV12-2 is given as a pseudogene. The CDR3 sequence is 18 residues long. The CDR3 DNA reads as TGTGCAAGTCGCTTAGGTCTCCCGGGCCGGAGGGCGCAAGAGACCCAGTACTTC. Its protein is CASRLGLPGRRAQETQYF.

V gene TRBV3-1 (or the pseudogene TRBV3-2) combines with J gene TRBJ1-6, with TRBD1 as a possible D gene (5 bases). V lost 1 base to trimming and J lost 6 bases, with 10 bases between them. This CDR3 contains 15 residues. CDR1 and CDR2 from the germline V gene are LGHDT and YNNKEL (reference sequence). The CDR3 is CASSQGRGSNSPLHF. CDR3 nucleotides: TGTGCCAGCAGCCAAGGTCGGGGGTCTAATTCACCCCTCCACTTT.

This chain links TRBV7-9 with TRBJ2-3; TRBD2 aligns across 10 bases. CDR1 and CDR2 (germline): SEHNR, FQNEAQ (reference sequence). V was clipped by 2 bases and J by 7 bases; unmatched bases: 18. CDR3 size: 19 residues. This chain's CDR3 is CASSLLGGTSGVPLNTQYF. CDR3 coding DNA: TGTGCCAGCAGCTTATTAGGGGGAACTAGCGGGGTTCCTCTGAATACGCAGTATTTT.

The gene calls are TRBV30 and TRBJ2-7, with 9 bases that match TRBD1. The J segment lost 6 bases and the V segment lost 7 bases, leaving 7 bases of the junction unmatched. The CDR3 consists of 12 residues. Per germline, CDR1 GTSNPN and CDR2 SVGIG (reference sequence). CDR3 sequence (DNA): TGTGCCTCCCACGACAGGGGGTTCGAGCAGTACTTC. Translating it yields CASHDRGFEQYF.

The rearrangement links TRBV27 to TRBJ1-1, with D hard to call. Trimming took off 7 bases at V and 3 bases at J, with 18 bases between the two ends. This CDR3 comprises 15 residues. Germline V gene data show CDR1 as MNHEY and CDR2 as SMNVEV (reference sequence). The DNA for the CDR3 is TGTGCCAGCACCTTAACCGGGTTTCCGGACACTGAAGCTTTCTTT. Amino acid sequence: CASTLTGFPDTEAFF.

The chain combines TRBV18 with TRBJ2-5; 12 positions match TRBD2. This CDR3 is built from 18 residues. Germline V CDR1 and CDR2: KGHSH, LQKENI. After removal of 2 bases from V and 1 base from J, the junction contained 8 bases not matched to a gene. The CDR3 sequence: CASSPSSSGGVRQETQYF. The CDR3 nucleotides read TGTGCCAGCTCACCATCCTCTAGCGGGGGGGTCCGCCAAGAGACCCAGTACTTC.

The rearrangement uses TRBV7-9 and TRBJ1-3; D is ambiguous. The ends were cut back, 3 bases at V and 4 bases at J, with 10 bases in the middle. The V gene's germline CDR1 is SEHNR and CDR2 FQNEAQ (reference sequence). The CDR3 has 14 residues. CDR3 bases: TGTGCCAGCAGCTTTCAGAGGCCCGGAAACACCATATATTTT. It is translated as CASSFQRPGNTIYF.

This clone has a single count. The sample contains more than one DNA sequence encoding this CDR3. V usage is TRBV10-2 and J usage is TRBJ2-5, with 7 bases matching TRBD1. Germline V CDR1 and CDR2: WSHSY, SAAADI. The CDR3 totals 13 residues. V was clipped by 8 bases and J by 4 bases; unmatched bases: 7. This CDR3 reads CASRRGRGETQYF. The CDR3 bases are TGCGCCAGCCGTAGGGGGCGCGGAGAGACCCAGTACTTC.

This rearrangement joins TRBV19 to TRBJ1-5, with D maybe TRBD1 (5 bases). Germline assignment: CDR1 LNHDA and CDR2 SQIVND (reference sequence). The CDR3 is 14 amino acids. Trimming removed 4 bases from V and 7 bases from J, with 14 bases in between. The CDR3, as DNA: TGTGCCAGTAGTAGCCCTTTGGAGGGGCAGCCCCAGCATTTT. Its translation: CASSSPLEGQPQHF.

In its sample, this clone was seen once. As DNA, the CDR3 is TGCAGCGGTCACAGGGGAGGCGGGGAGACCCAGTACTTC. This sequence encodes CSGHRGGGETQYF. The chain joins TRBV29-1 to TRBJ2-5; TRBD1 might be the D (7 bases). Trimming stripped 7 bases from V and 5 bases from J, with 17 bases between. The CDR3 contains 13 residues. CDR1 SQVTM and CDR2 ANQGSEA come from the germline V gene.

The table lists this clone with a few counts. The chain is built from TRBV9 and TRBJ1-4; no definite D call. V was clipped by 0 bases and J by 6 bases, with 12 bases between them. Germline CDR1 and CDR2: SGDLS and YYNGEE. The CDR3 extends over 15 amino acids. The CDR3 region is CASSVGKLGDEKLFF. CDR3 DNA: TGTGCCAGCAGCGTAGGAAAGTTAGGAGATGAAAAACTGTTTTTT.

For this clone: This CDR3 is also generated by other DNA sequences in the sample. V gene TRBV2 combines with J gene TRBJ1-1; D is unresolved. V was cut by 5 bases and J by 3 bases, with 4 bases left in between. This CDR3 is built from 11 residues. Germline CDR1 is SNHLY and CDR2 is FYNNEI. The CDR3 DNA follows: TGTGCCAGCAGTCAGTACACTGAAGCTTTCTTT. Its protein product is CASSQYTEAFF.